Sequencing of this T cell receptor (beta chain) was carried out in a study of T cells after yellow fever vaccination. Study background: SMART-Seq v4 Ultra Low Input prepared libraries from low-cell fractions. General study findings and limits: Within FACS-sorted repertoires, abundant clonotypes contaminating from the bulk population could be present. Detected again after the booster were most primary-vaccination clones, at nearly 97% CD4 and about 90% CD8.

Details on this clonotype: Its antigen is still unknown. At one of its ends the junction is not consistent with the germline gene, which may arise from a read error.

5'RACE template switching produced TCR cDNA carrying a universal primer site and UMIs. One entry per CDR3 protein, called by TCRdb with MiXCR from the 5' RACE reads. The data show hundreds of thousands of distinct CDR3 sequences, approximately 13% seen once. The CDR3 extends over 15 amino acids. Germline CDR1 LGHDT, CDR2 YNNKEL (reference sequence). The source is a man between 25 and 39 years old who received the YFV17D yellow fever vaccine. The sequenced sample was PBMCs, obtained on the day of the yellow fever booster vaccination. The V call is TRBV3-1, the J call TRBJ2-4, with a possible D match to TRBD1 (5 bases). The CDR3 here is CACSQEGEGEGIQYF. The CDR3 DNA follows: TGTGCCTGCAGCCAAGAAGGAGAAGGGGAAGGCATTCAGTACTTC. Variable domain in full (rest from reference TRBV3-1 and TRBJ2-4): DTAVSQTPKYLVTQMGNDKSIKCEQNLGHDTMYWYKQDSKKFLKIMFSYNNKELIINETVPNRFSPKSPDKAHLNLHINSLELGDSAVYFCACSQEGEGEGIQYFGAGTRLSVL.